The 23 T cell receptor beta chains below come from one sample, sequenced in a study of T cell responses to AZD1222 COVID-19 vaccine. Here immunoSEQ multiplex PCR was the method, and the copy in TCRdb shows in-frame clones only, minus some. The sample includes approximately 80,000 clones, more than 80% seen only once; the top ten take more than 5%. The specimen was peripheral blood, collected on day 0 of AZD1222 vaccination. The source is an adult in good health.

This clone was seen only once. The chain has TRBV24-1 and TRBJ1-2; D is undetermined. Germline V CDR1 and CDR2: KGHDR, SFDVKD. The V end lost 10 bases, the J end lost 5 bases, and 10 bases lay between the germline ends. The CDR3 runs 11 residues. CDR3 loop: CATEATYGYTF. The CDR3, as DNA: TGTGCCACTGAGGCAACTTATGGCTACACCTTC.

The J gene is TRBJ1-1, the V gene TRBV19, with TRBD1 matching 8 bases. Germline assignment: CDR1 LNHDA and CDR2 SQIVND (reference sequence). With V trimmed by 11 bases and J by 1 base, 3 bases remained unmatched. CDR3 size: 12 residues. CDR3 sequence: CAVDRGNTEAFF. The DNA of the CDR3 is TGTGCCGTAGACAGGGGGAACACTGAAGCTTTCTTT.

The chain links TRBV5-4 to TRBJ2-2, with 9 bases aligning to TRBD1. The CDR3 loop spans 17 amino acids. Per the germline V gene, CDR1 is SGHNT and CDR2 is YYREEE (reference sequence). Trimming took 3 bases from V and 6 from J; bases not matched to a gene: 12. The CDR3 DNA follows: TGTGCCAGCAGCTCAACGCCCGGGACAGGGTCGGCCGGGGAGCTGTTTTTT. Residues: CASSSTPGTGSAGELFF. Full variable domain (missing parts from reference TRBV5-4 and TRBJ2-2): ETGVTQSPTHLIKTRGQQVTLRCSSQSGHNTVSWYQQALGQGPQFIFQYYREEENGRGNFPPRFSGLQFPNYSSELNVNALELDDSALYLCASSSTPGTGSAGELFFGEGSRLTVL.

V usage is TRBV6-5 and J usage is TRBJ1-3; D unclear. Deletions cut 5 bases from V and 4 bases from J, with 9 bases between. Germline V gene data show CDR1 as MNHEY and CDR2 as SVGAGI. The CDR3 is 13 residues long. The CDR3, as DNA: TGTGCCAGCAGTCTGTCACAGGGAAACACCATATATTTT. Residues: CASSLSQGNTIYF.

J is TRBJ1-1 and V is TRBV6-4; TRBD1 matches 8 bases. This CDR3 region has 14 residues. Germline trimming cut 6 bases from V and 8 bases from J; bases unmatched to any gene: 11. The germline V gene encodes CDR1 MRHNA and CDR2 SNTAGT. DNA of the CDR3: TGTGCCAGCAGAATGACAGGGGTCGATACGGAAGCTTTCTTT. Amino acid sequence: CASRMTGVDTEAFF.

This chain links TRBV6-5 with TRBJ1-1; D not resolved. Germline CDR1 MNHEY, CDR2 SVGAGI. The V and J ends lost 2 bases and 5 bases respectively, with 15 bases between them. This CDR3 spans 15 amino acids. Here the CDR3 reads CASSYDHPGRTEAFF. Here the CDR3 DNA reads TGTGCCAGCAGTTACGACCACCCGGGGAGGACTGAAGCTTTCTTT.

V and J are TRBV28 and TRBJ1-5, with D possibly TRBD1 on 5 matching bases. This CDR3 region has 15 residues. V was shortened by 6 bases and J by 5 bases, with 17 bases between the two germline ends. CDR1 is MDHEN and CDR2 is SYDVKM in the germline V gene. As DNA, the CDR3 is TGTGCCAGCAGACCCCCAGGGAGGGAAGATCAGCCCCAGCATTTT. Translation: CASRPPGREDQPQHF.

The CDR3 bases are TGTGCCAGCAGTGAAGGGAGGGTTTCCCTCCACTTT. Protein: CASSEGRVSLHF. The chain employs TRBV2 and TRBJ1-6; D unclear. V was pared by 1 base and J by 14 bases, with 9 bases between. This CDR3 is 12 amino acids long. Per germline, CDR1 SNHLY and CDR2 FYNNEI. Full variable domain (remainder filled in from reference TRBV2 and TRBJ1-6): EPEVTQTPSHQVTQMGQEVILRCVPISNHLYFYWYRQILGQKVEFLVSFYNNEISEKSEIFDDQFSVERPDGSNFTLKIRSTKLEDSAMYFCASSEGRVSLHFGNGTRLTVT.

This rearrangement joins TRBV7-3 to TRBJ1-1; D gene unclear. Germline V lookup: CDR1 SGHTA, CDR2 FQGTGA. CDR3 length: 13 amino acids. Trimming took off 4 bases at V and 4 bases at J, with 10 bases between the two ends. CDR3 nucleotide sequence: TGTGCCAGCAGCTCCTTCCCCGGCACTGAAGCTTTCTTT. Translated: CASSSFPGTEAFF.

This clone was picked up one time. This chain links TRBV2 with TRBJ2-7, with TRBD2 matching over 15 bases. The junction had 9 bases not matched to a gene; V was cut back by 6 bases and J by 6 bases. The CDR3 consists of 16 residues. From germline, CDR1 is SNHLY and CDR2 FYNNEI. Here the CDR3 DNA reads TGTGCCAGCAGAGACGGACTAGCGGGGGGGACCGCCGAGCAGTACTTC. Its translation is CASRDGLAGGTAEQYF.

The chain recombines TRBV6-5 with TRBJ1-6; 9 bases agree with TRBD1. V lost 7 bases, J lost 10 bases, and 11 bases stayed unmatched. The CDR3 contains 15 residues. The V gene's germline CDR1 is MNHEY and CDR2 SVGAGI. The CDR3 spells CASTLLGQGGSPLHF. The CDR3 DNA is TGTGCCAGCACCCTACTGGGACAGGGTGGCTCACCCCTCCACTTT.

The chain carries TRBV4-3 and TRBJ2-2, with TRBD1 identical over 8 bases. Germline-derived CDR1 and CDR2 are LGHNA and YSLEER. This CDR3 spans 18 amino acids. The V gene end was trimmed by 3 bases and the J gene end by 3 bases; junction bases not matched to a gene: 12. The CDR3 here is CASSQGAPGQDYTGELFF. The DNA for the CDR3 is TGCGCCAGCAGCCAGGGCGCACCGGGACAGGATTACACCGGGGAGCTGTTTTTT.

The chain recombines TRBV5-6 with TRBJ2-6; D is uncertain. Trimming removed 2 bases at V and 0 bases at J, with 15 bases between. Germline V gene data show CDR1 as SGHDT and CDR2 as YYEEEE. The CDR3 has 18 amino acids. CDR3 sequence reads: CASSLRYDTPSGANVLTF. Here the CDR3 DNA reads TGTGCCAGCAGCTTACGGTATGACACCCCCTCTGGGGCCAACGTCCTGACTTTC.

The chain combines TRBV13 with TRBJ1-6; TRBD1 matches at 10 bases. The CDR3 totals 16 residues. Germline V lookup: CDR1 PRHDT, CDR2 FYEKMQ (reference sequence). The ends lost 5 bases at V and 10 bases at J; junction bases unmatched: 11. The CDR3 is CASSHVRQGAGSPLHF. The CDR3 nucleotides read TGTGCCAGCAGCCACGTTCGACAGGGGGCAGGCTCACCCCTCCACTTT.

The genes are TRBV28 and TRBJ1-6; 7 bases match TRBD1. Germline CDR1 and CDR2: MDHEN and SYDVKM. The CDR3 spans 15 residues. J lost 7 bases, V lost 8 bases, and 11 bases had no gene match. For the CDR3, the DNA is TGTGCCAGCGCCCGACCGGGACAGCCGAATTCACCCCTCCACTTT. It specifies CASARPGQPNSPLHF.

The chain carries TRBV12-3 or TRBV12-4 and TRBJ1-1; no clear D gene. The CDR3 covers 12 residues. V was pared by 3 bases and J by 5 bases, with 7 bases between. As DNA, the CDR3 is TGTGCCAGCAGTTTCTTCGGTACTGAAGCTTTCTTT. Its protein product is CASSFFGTEAFF.

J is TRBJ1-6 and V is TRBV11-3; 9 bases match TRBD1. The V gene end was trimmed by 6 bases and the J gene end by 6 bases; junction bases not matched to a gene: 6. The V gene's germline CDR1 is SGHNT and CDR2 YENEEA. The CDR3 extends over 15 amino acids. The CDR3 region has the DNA TGTGCCAGCAGATTGCGGACAGGGGCTAATTCACCCCTCCACTTT. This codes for CASRLRTGANSPLHF.

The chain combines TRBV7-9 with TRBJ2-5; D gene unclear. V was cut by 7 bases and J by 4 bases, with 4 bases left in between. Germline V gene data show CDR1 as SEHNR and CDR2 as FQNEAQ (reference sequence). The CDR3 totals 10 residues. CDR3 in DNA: TGTGCCAGCATGGGAGAGACCCAGTACTTC. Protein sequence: CASMGETQYF.

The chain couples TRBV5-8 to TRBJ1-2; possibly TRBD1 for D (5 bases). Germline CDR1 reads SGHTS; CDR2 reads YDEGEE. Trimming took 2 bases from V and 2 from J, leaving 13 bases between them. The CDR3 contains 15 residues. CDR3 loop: CASSFGDRTNYGYTF. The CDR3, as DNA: TGTGCCAGCAGCTTTGGCGACCGGACAAACTATGGCTACACCTTC.

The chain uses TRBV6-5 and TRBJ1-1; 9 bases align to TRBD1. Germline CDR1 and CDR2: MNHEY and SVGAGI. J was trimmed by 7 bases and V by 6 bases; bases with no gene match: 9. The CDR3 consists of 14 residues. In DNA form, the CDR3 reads TGTGCCAGCAGAGAGACAGGGGGTATCGGTGAAGCTTTCTTT. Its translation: CASRETGGIGEAFF.

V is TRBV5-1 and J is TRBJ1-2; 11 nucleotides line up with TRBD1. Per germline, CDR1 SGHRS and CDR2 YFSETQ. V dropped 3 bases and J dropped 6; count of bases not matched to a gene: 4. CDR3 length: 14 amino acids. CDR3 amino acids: CASSYGQGADGYTF. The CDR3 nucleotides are TGCGCCAGCAGCTACGGACAGGGGGCGGATGGCTACACCTTC. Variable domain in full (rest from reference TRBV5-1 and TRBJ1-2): KAGVTQTPRYLIKTRGQQVTLSCSPISGHRSVSWYQQTPGQGLQFLFEYFSETQRNKGNFPGRFSGRQFSNSRSEMNVSTLELGDSALYLCASSYGQGADGYTFGSGTRLTVV.

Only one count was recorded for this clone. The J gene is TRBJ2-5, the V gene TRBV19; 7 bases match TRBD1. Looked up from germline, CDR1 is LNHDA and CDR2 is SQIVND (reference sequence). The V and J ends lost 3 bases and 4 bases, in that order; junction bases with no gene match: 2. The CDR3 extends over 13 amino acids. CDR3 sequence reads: CASSMTGRETQYF. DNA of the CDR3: TGTGCCAGTAGTATGACAGGGAGAGAGACCCAGTACTTC.

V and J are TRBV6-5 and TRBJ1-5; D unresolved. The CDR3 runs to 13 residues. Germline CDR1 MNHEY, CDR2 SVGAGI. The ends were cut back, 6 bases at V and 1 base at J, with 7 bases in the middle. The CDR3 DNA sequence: TGTGCCAGCAGCCTCATCAGCAATCAGCCCCAGCATTTT. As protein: CASSLISNQPQHF.